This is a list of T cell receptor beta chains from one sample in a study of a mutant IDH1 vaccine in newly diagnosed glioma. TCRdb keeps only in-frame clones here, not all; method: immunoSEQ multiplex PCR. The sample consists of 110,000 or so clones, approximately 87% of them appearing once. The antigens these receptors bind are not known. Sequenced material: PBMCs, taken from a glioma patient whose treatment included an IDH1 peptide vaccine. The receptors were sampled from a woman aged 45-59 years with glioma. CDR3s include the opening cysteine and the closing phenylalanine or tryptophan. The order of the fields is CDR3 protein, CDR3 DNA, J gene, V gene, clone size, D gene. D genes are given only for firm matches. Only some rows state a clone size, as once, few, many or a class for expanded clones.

CDR3: CASSRDSGRALHYEQYF; DNA: TGTGCCAGCAGCCGGGATAGCGGGAGGGCCCTCCACTACGAGCAGTACTTC; J: TRBJ2-7; V: TRBV27; size: .; D: TRBD2
CDR3: CASSIRDRAYEQYF; DNA: TGTGCCAGTAGTATAAGGGACAGAGCCTACGAGCAGTACTTC; J: TRBJ2-7; V: TRBV19; size: .; D: TRBD1
CDR3: CAWDPGFSTDTQYF; DNA: TGTGCCTGGGACCCGGGATTCTCCACAGATACGCAGTATTTT; J: TRBJ2-3; V: TRBV30; size: few; D: .
CDR3: CASSLLAGGYEQYF; DNA: TGTGCCAGCAGCTTACTAGCGGGAGGATACGAGCAGTACTTC; J: TRBJ2-7; V: TRBV13; size: .; D: TRBD2
CDR3: CSVESPWTRTDTQYF; DNA: TGCAGCGTTGAATCCCCGTGGACTAGGACAGATACGCAGTATTTT; J: TRBJ2-3; V: TRBV29-1; size: .; D: TRBD2
CDR3: CASSLQGGGNQPQHF; DNA: TGTGCCAGCAGTTTACAAGGGGGAGGGAATCAGCCCCAGCATTTT; J: TRBJ1-5; V: TRBV28; size: .; D: .
CDR3: CASSYSGHSYEQYF; DNA: TGTGCCAGCAGTTACTCGGGACATTCCTACGAGCAGTACTTC; J: TRBJ2-7; V: TRBV6-6; size: once; D: .
CDR3: CASSLSPGSNYGYTF; DNA: TGCGCCAGCAGCTTGTCCCCGGGCAGTAACTATGGCTACACCTTC; J: TRBJ1-2; V: TRBV5-1; size: .; D: .
CDR3: CASHRDRGYNEQFF; DNA: TGTGCCAGCCACCGGGACAGGGGCTACAATGAGCAGTTCTTC; J: TRBJ2-1; V: TRBV10-3; size: .; D: TRBD1
CDR3: CASSQEQGAAVIGDYGYTF; DNA: TGTGCCAGCAGCCAAGAACAGGGGGCAGCAGTAATAGGGGACTATGGCTACACCTTC; J: TRBJ1-2; V: TRBV4-2; size: once; D: TRBD1
CDR3: CASSLIGDYTEAFF; DNA: TGTGCCAGCAGCCTAATCGGGGATTACACTGAAGCTTTCTTT; J: TRBJ1-1; V: TRBV28; size: .; D: .
CDR3: CASSLGTARSNQPQHF; DNA: TGTGCCAGCAGCTTAGGGACGGCGCGGAGCAATCAGCCCCAGCATTTT; J: TRBJ1-5; V: TRBV7-8; size: .; D: .
CDR3: CASSPNTIYF; DNA: TGTGCCAGCAGCCCCAACACCATATATTTT; J: TRBJ1-3; V: TRBV27; size: once; D: .
CDR3: CAAQEGLNTEAFF; DNA: TGTGCCGCCCAAGAAGGGTTGAACACTGAAGCTTTCTTT; J: TRBJ1-1; V: TRBV7-9; size: few; D: .
CDR3: CATRIGGGGDQPQHF; DNA: TGTGCCACTCGTATAGGGGGGGGTGGTGATCAGCCCCAGCATTTT; J: TRBJ1-5; V: TRBV10-3; size: .; D: .
CDR3: CASSLYASRSYEQYF; DNA: TGTGCCAGCAGTTTATACGCTAGCCGGTCCTACGAGCAGTACTTC; J: TRBJ2-7; V: TRBV28; size: .; D: .
CDR3: CASGSGTTTYEQYF; DNA: TGTGCTAGTGGTTCAGGGACAACCACCTACGAGCAGTACTTC; J: TRBJ2-7; V: TRBV12-5; size: .; D: .
CDR3: CASSVGGNSNQPQHF; DNA: TGTGCCAGCAGCGTAGGGGGAAATAGCAATCAGCCCCAGCATTTT; J: TRBJ1-5; V: TRBV9; size: .; D: .
CDR3: CASSGDRGPGTEAFF; DNA: TGTGCCAGCAGCGGCGACAGGGGGCCGGGGACTGAAGCTTTCTTT; J: TRBJ1-1; V: TRBV9; size: .; D: TRBD1
CDR3: CAISDPRTGRGGYTF; DNA: TGTGCCATCAGTGACCCGAGGACAGGGAGGGGGGGCTACACCTTC; J: TRBJ1-2; V: TRBV10-3; size: .; D: TRBD1
CDR3: CASSLEAGGRLRAKNIQYF; DNA: TGTGCCAGCAGCTTAGAAGCGGGAGGCCGCCTTCGAGCCAAAAACATTCAGTACTTC; J: TRBJ2-4; V: TRBV7-2; size: .; D: TRBD2
CDR3: CASSPGSGNTIYF; DNA: TGTGCCAGCAGCCCAGGCTCTGGAAACACCATATATTTT; J: TRBJ1-3; V: TRBV7-8; size: .; D: .
CDR3: CASSTGMYGYTF; DNA: TGTGCCAGCAGTACCGGAATGTATGGCTACACCTTC; J: TRBJ1-2; V: TRBV28; size: .; D: .
CDR3: CASSPLGGPPGEQYF; DNA: TGCGCCAGCAGCCCCCTGGGGGGCCCCCCCGGGGAGCAGTACTTC; J: TRBJ2-7; V: TRBV5-1; size: .; D: .
CDR3: CSTGLAGGDEQFF; DNA: TGCAGCACTGGACTAGCGGGAGGTGATGAGCAGTTCTTC; J: TRBJ2-1; V: TRBV29-1; size: .; D: TRBD2
CDR3: CASSRQEGQTEAFF; DNA: TGTGCCAGCAGTCGCCAGGAGGGGCAGACTGAAGCTTTCTTT; J: TRBJ1-1; V: TRBV6-5; size: .; D: .
CDR3: CASSLLGEAEAFF; DNA: TGCGCCAGCAGCTTGCTAGGGGAGGCTGAAGCTTTCTTT; J: TRBJ1-1; V: TRBV5-1; size: .; D: .
CDR3: CAWSVLRGGHYGYTF; DNA: TGTGCCTGGAGTGTACTTAGGGGAGGGCACTATGGCTACACCTTC; J: TRBJ1-2; V: TRBV30; size: .; D: .
CDR3: CASSYSREGYTF; DNA: TGTGCCAGCAGTTATAGTCGGGAAGGCTACACCTTC; J: TRBJ1-2; V: TRBV6-6; size: .; D: .
CDR3: CSVKGARGTQYF; DNA: TGCAGCGTTAAGGGGGCTCGGGGGACCCAGTACTTC; J: TRBJ2-5; V: TRBV29-1; size: .; D: TRBD1
CDR3: CASDRGNTEAFF; DNA: TGTGCCAGCGACAGGGGGAACACTGAAGCTTTCTTT; J: TRBJ1-1; V: TRBV2; size: few; D: TRBD1
CDR3: CASSYSVGEF; DNA: TGTGCCAGCAGCTACTCGGTGGGGGAGTTC; J: TRBJ2-7; V: TRBV5-4; size: .; D: .
CDR3: CASRQQTGNTEAFF; DNA: TGTGCCAGCAGGCAGCAAACAGGGAACACTGAAGCTTTCTTT; J: TRBJ1-1; V: TRBV6-5; size: once; D: .
CDR3: CASSPGQGASGYTF; DNA: TGTGCCAGCTCACCGGGACAGGGGGCCAGTGGCTACACCTTC; J: TRBJ1-2; V: TRBV9; size: .; D: TRBD1
CDR3: CASSGRTGDTEAFF; DNA: TGCGCCAGCAGCGGAAGGACAGGGGACACTGAAGCTTTCTTT; J: TRBJ1-1; V: TRBV5-1; size: .; D: TRBD1
CDR3: CAIQGGSDQPQHF; DNA: TGTGCCATCCAGGGAGGGTCGGATCAGCCCCAGCATTTT; J: TRBJ1-5; V: TRBV10-3; size: .; D: .
CDR3: CAISVNSYEQYF; DNA: TGTGCCATCAGCGTAAATTCCTACGAGCAGTACTTC; J: TRBJ2-7; V: TRBV10-3; size: .; D: .
CDR3: CASSLWTQASTEAFF; DNA: TGTGCCAGCAGCCTCTGGACACAGGCGTCCACTGAAGCTTTCTTT; J: TRBJ1-1; V: TRBV14; size: .; D: .
CDR3: CAWKLGSSYEQYF; DNA: TGTGCCTGGAAACTGGGGAGCTCCTACGAGCAGTACTTC; J: TRBJ2-7; V: TRBV30; size: few; D: .
CDR3: CASSQDRGSGANVLTF; DNA: TGCGCCAGCAGCCAAGATAGAGGGTCTGGGGCCAACGTCCTGACTTTC; J: TRBJ2-6; V: TRBV4-1; size: .; D: .
CDR3: CASQPPHNYGYTF; DNA: TGTGCCAGCCAACCACCGCATAACTATGGCTACACCTTC; J: TRBJ1-2; V: TRBV13; size: .; D: .
CDR3: CASSGDGEGQYF; DNA: TGTGCCAGTAGCGGGGACGGAGAGGGACAGTACTTC; J: TRBJ2-4; V: TRBV19; size: .; D: .
CDR3: CASSLGGPYNEQFF; DNA: TGTGCCAGCAGTTTAGGCGGTCCCTACAATGAGCAGTTCTTC; J: TRBJ2-1; V: TRBV27; size: .; D: .
CDR3: CASSQDLSWTGNTIYF; DNA: TGTGCCAGCAGCCAAGATCTTAGTTGGACTGGAAACACCATATATTTT; J: TRBJ1-3; V: TRBV4-2; size: once; D: .
CDR3: CASSLGGGQRSPLHF; DNA: TGTGCCAGCAGCTTAGGTGGGGGGCAAAGATCACCCCTCCACTTT; J: TRBJ1-6; V: TRBV7-9; size: .; D: .
CDR3: CASSPGLAANTGELFF; DNA: TGTGCCAGCAGCCCGGGACTAGCGGCGAACACCGGGGAGCTGTTTTTT; J: TRBJ2-2; V: TRBV7-9; size: few; D: TRBD2
CDR3: CASSYASGRYEQYF; DNA: TGTGCCAGCAGTTACGCTAGCGGGAGATACGAGCAGTACTTC; J: TRBJ2-7; V: TRBV6-5; size: .; D: TRBD2
CDR3: CAWSKDRTASNQPQHF; DNA: TGTGCCTGGAGTAAGGACAGGACGGCGAGCAATCAGCCCCAGCATTTT; J: TRBJ1-5; V: TRBV30; size: .; D: TRBD1
CDR3: CASSWRSGGDNQPQHF; DNA: TGTGCCAGTAGTTGGAGGTCAGGGGGCGACAATCAGCCCCAGCATTTT; J: TRBJ1-5; V: TRBV19; size: .; D: TRBD1
CDR3: CASSLAGRSYNEQFF; DNA: TGTGCCAGCAGCTTGGCGGGGAGGTCCTACAATGAGCAGTTCTTC; J: TRBJ2-1; V: TRBV5-4; size: .; D: .
CDR3: CASSSPGGSRYNEQFF; DNA: TGTGCCAGTAGTTCGCCGGGCGGGAGTAGGTACAATGAGCAGTTCTTC; J: TRBJ2-1; V: TRBV19; size: .; D: TRBD2
CDR3: CASSPGTDQETQYF; DNA: TGTGCCAGCAGCCCCGGGACAGACCAAGAGACCCAGTACTTC; J: TRBJ2-5; V: TRBV7-3; size: .; D: TRBD1
CDR3: CASSQFRGRGTEAFF; DNA: TGCGCCAGCAGCCAATTCAGGGGGCGAGGCACTGAAGCTTTCTTT; J: TRBJ1-1; V: TRBV5-1; size: .; D: TRBD1
CDR3: CAISLAGDNEQFF; DNA: TGTGCCATCAGTCTAGCGGGAGACAATGAGCAGTTCTTC; J: TRBJ2-1; V: TRBV10-3; size: .; D: TRBD2
CDR3: CASGLNYNEQFF; DNA: TGTGCCAGCGGACTAAACTACAATGAGCAGTTCTTC; J: TRBJ2-1; V: TRBV6-5; size: .; D: .
CDR3: CASSSPRGEQYF; DNA: TGTGCCAGCAGCTCCCCCCGCGGCGAGCAGTACTTC; J: TRBJ2-7; V: TRBV27; size: .; D: .
CDR3: CASGTGQGGSYEQYF; DNA: TGTGCTAGTGGGACTGGACAGGGGGGGTCCTACGAGCAGTACTTC; J: TRBJ2-7; V: TRBV12-5; size: .; D: TRBD1
CDR3: CASSLASSSWDEQYF; DNA: TGCGCCAGCAGCTTAGCGTCCTCCTCGTGGGACGAGCAGTACTTC; J: TRBJ2-7; V: TRBV5-1; size: once; D: .
CDR3: CAISPANGIYEQYF; DNA: TGTGCCATCAGTCCCGCAAACGGCATCTACGAGCAGTACTTC; J: TRBJ2-7; V: TRBV10-3; size: .; D: .